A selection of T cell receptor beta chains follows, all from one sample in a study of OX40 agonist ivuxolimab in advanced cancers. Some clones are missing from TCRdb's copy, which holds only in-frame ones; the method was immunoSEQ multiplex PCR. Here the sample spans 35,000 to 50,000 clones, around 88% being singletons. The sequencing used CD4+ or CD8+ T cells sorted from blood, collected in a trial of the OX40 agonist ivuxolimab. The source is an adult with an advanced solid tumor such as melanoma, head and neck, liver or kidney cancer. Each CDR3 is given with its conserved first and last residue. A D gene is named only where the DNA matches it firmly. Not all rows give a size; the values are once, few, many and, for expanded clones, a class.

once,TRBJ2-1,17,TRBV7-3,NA,TGTGCCAGCAGCAAACAAGGAGTTGCCGGGTCCTACAATGAGCAGTTCTTC,CASSKQGVAGSYNEQFF
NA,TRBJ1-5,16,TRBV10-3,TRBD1,TGTGCCATCAGTGACCCGACAGGGGTGTCCCCTCGGCCCCAGCATTTT,CAISDPTGVSPRPQHF
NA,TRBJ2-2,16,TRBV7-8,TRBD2,TGTGCCAGCAGCTCGGTCTCGGGAGGAAACACCGGGGAGCTGTTTTTT,CASSSVSGGNTGELFF
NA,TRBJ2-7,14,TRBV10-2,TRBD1,TGCGCCAGCAGACCCGGGACAGGGGGCTACGAGCAGTACTTC,CASRPGTGGYEQYF
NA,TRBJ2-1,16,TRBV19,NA,TGTGCCAGTAGTCCTACTTTTGCACAGGGATACAATGAGCAGTTCTTC,CASSPTFAQGYNEQFF
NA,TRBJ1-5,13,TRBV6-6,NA,TGTGCCAGCAGTTTATCTGACAATCAGCCCCAGCATTTT,CASSLSDNQPQHF
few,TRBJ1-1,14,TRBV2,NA,TGTGCCAGCAGGCTGACATGGTTGGGCACTGAAGCTTTCTTT,CASRLTWLGTEAFF
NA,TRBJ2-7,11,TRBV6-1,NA,TGTGCCAGCAGTGTCTCCTACGAGCAGTACTTC,CASSVSYEQYF
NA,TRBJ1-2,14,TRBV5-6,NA,TGTGCCAGCACCCCGCTGGGCAGTAACTATGGCTACACCTTC,CASTPLGSNYGYTF
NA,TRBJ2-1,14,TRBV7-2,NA,TGTGCCAGCAGACCGGGAGTCACTGCGGGTGAGCAGTTCTTC,CASRPGVTAGEQFF
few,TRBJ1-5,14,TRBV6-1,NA,TGTGCCAGCAGTAGAGGAGGTACGAATCAGCCCCAGCATTTT,CASSRGGTNQPQHF
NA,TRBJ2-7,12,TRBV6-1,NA,TGTGCCAGCAGCCTAAGCGGCTACGAGCAGTACTTC,CASSLSGYEQYF
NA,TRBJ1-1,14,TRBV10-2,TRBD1,TGCGCCAGCAGTGAGGCCAGGGGGTATACTGAAGCTTTCTTT,CASSEARGYTEAFF
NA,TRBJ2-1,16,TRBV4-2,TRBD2,TGTGCCAGCAGCCAAGCGCCGGGAGGGCTCTACAATGAGCAGTTCTTC,CASSQAPGGLYNEQFF
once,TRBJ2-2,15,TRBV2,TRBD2,TGTGCCAGCAGTTTAGGGCGGGGGGCCACCGGGGAGCTGTTTTTT,CASSLGRGATGELFF
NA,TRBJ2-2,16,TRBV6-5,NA,TGTGCCAGCAGTTACGGAACACCCCGAGGGGGCGGGGAGCTGTTTTTT,CASSYGTPRGGGELFF
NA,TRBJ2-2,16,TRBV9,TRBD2,TGTGCCAGCACCAAGGGACTAGCGGGGTCCCCCGGGGAGCTGTTTTTT,CASTKGLAGSPGELFF
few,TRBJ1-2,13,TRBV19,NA,TGTGCCAGTAATACAGGAGCTAACTATGGCTACACCTTC,CASNTGANYGYTF
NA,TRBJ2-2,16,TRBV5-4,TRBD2,TGTGCCAGCAGCTTGGGCGGGCTAGCGGGGGCCGGGGAGCTGTTTTTT,CASSLGGLAGAGELFF
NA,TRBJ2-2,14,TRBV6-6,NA,TGTGCCAGCAATGGTTCTCCGGACACCGGGGAGCTGTTTTTT,CASNGSPDTGELFF
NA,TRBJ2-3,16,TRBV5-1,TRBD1,TGCGCCAGCAGCTTGGGGACAGGGTCTAGCACAGATACGCAGTATTTT,CASSLGTGSSTDTQYF
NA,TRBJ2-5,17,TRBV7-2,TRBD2,TGTGCCAGCAGCCCCAGGACTAGCGGGAGTCTGGAGGAGACCCAGTACTTC,CASSPRTSGSLEETQYF
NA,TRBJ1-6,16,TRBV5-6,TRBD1,TGTGCCAGCAGTTCCCGGGACAGGGGACGCAACTCACCCCTCCACTTT,CASSSRDRGRNSPLHF
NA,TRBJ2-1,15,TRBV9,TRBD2,TGTGCCAGCAGCGTTGGGACTAGCGGCTACAATGAGCAGTTCTTC,CASSVGTSGYNEQFF
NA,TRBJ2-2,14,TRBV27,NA,TGTGCCAGCAGTTTCGCCGGGGTCCCCGGGGAGCTGTTTTTT,CASSFAGVPGELFF
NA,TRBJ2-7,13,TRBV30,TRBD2,TGTGCCTGGAGCGGACTAGCGGGAGACGAGCAGTACTTC,CAWSGLAGDEQYF
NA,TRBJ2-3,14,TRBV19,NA,TGTGCCAGTAGTCCCCGGACTAGCACAGATACGCAGTATTTT,CASSPRTSTDTQYF
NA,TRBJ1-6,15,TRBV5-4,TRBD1,TGTGCCAGCAGCCGACAGGGTGTCGATAATTCACCCCTCCACTTT,CASSRQGVDNSPLHF
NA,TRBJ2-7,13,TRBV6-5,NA,TGTGCCATAGGGCAGGTGGGCTCCTACGAGCAGTACTTC,CAIGQVGSYEQYF
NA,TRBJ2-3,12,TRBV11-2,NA,TGTGCCAGCAGCTCCGGCACAGATACGCAGTATTTT,CASSSGTDTQYF
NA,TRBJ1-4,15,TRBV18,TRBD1,TGTGCCAGCTCGCCAACCGGGACAGCTAATGAAAAACTGTTTTTT,CASSPTGTANEKLFF
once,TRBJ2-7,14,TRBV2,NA,TGTGCCAGCAGTTCCGGGACGGGACGGTACGAGCAGTACTTC,CASSSGTGRYEQYF
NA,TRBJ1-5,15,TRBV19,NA,TGTGCCAGTAGTATTGCCGGGAGTAGCAATCAGCCCCAGCATTTT,CASSIAGSSNQPQHF
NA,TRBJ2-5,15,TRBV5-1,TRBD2,TGCGCCAGCAGCTCCACGGGACTAGCGGGGGAGACCCAGTACTTC,CASSSTGLAGETQYF
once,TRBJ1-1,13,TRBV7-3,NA,TGTGCCAGCAGCTCAGACCGTCGCGGGGGAGCTTTCTTT,CASSSDRRGGAFF
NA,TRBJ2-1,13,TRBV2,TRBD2,TGTGCCAGCAATGGACTAGGAGGCAATGAGCAGTTCTTC,CASNGLGGNEQFF
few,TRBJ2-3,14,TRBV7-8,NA,TGTGCCAGCAGCTGGAGGGGGCCCACAGATACGCAGTATTTT,CASSWRGPTDTQYF
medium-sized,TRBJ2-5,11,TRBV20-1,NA,TGCAGTCACGGGAGAAGGGAGACCCAGTACTTC,CSHGRRETQYF
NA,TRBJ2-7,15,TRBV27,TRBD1,TGTGCCAGCAGTCCTACGACAGGGGCCTCCTACGAGCAGTACTTC,CASSPTTGASYEQYF
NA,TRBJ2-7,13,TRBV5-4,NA,TGTGCCAGCAGCTTTTTAAGTAGTCACGAGCAGTACTTC,CASSFLSSHEQYF
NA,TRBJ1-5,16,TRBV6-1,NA,TGTGCCAGCAGTGAAGCGCTTAAGGGGGTGGCTCAGCCCCAGCATTTT,CASSEALKGVAQPQHF
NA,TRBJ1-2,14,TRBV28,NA,TGTGCCAGCACCCCCACCCTGGGCACCTATGGCTACACCTTC,CASTPTLGTYGYTF
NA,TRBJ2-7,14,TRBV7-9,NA,TGTGCCAGCAGCCAGAGTGTCGGTTCCTACGAGCAGTACTTC,CASSQSVGSYEQYF
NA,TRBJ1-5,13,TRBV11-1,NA,TGTGCCAGCAGTGGGCAGGAGGATCAGCCCCAGCATTTT,CASSGQEDQPQHF
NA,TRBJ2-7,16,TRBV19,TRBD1,TGTGCCAGTAGTTCCCAAGACCGGGACAGCAAGTACGAGCAGTACTTC,CASSSQDRDSKYEQYF
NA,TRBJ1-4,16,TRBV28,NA,TGTGCCAGCAGCCTGCCCCTTCAGGGTAGAGGTGAAAAACTGTTTTTT,CASSLPLQGRGEKLFF
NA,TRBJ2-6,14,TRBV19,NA,TGTGCCATCAAGGGCGGCTCTGGGGCCAACGTCCTGACTTTC,CAIKGGSGANVLTF
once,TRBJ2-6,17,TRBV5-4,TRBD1,TGTGCCAGCAGCTTGGGCAGGGGGATGGGTGGGGCCAACGTCCTGACTTTC,CASSLGRGMGGANVLTF